The rows below give T cell receptor beta chains drawn from one sample of a study of regulatory T cells in long-lasting Graves disease. TCRdb re-derived calls from the multiplex PCR reads in MiXCR, one entry per CDR3 protein. The data contain 300,000 to 450,000 distinct CDR3 sequences, around a sixth of them seen just once; the ten biggest clones take up about 20%. Sequenced here: peripheral blood mononuclear cells (PBMCs), sampled at new diagnosis, from a patient treated with antithyroid drugs. These receptors were collected from a female donor with Graves disease. Each CDR3 is given with its conserved first and last residue. D genes are given only for firm matches. A clone size is listed for some rows: how often the clone was seen (once, few, many), or a class if it is expanded.

v_call	j_call	d_call	clone_size	cdr3_aa	cdr3_nt
TRBV12-3/TRBV12-4	TRBJ1-1	-	many	CASTLSGNTEAFF	TGTGCCAGCACCCTGTCAGGTAACACTGAAGCTTTCTTT
TRBV12-3/TRBV12-4	TRBJ2-4	-	-	CASSLVFGGVGIQYF	TGTGCCAGCAGTTTGGTCTTTGGAGGGGTGGGCATTCAGTACTTC
TRBV7-9	TRBJ1-5	TRBD1	many	CASSRTGGGNQPQHF	TGTGCCAGCAGCCGTACAGGGGGAGGCAATCAGCCCCAGCATTTT
TRBV12-3/TRBV12-4	TRBJ2-1	-	many	CASSSYRAQHEQFF	TGTGCCAGCAGTTCCTACCGGGCGCAGCATGAGCAGTTCTTC
TRBV3-1	TRBJ1-1	-	many	CASSQEDRSTEAFF	TGTGCCAGCAGCCAAGAGGACAGATCCACTGAAGCTTTCTTT
TRBV29-1	TRBJ2-1	-	-	CSVEAQGLFEQFF	TGCAGCGTTGAAGCACAGGGACTCTTTGAGCAGTTCTTC
TRBV27	TRBJ1-4	-	many	CASRLNSLNAGEKLFF	TGTGCCAGCAGGCTTAATAGCCTTAACGCTGGTGAAAAACTGTTTTTT
TRBV27	TRBJ1-5	-	-	CASSLQGLGNQPQHF	TGTGCCAGCAGTTTACAGGGGCTTGGAAATCAGCCCCAGCATTTT
TRBV12-3/TRBV12-4	TRBJ2-1	TRBD1	many	CASRGQHGGSSYNEQFF	TGTGCCAGCAGGGGACAGCATGGCGGAAGCTCCTACAATGAGCAGTTCTTC
TRBV29-1	TRBJ2-1	-	few	CSVVAGFQFF	TGCAGCGTTGTGGCGGGATTCCAGTTCTTC
TRBV28	TRBJ2-2	TRBD1	many	CASSLRQGALDTGELFF	TGTGCCAGCAGTTTACGGCAGGGGGCGTTGGACACCGGGGAGCTGTTTTTT
TRBV20-1	TRBJ2-7	-	many	CSASQGREQYF	TGCAGTGCTAGTCAGGGGAGGGAGCAGTACTTC
TRBV28	TRBJ1-1	-	many	CATTGRGAMNTEAFF	TGTGCCACCACCGGTAGGGGTGCCATGAACACTGAAGCTTTCTTT
TRBV5-1	TRBJ2-7	TRBD2	many	CASGKGLAGSHEQYF	TGCGCCAGCGGCAAAGGACTAGCGGGATCTCACGAGCAGTACTTC
TRBV27	TRBJ1-2	TRBD1	many	CASSFGTGDYGYTF	TGTGCCAGCAGTTTTGGGACAGGGGACTATGGCTACACCTTC
TRBV18	TRBJ1-1	-	few	CASSPYSGVTEAFF	TGTGCCAGCTCACCATATTCGGGGGTTACTGAAGCTTTCTTT
TRBV2	TRBJ2-1	-	many	CASSESGPGALNEQFF	TGTGCCAGCAGTGAGTCTGGACCGGGGGCCCTGAATGAGCAGTTCTTC
TRBV5-5	TRBJ2-2	-	many	CASSPKPSAGGTGELFF	TGTGCCAGCAGCCCCAAACCCTCTGCAGGCGGAACCGGGGAGCTGTTTTTT
TRBV5-1	TRBJ2-3	-	-	CASSLAWGRYQDTQYF	TGCGCCAGCAGCTTGGCGTGGGGGCGCTATCAAGATACGCAGTATTTT
TRBV11-2	TRBJ1-1	-	few	CASSPAGLGEAFF	TGTGCCAGCAGCCCAGCGGGTTTGGGTGAAGCTTTCTTT
TRBV20-1	TRBJ2-3	TRBD2	many	CSARDTGTSGGAENTQYF	TGCAGTGCTAGAGATACCGGGACTAGCGGGGGGGCCGAAAATACGCAGTATTTT
TRBV4-1	TRBJ2-2	-	many	CASSQLQVRDGELFF	TGCGCCAGCAGCCAACTTCAGGTGCGAGACGGGGAGCTGTTTTTT
TRBV2	TRBJ2-1	TRBD2	many	CASSELAGGDREQFF	TGTGCCAGCAGTGAGTTGGCGGGGGGCGACCGGGAGCAGTTCTTC
TRBV2	TRBJ2-7	TRBD1	many	CASREAGTGGYEQYF	TGTGCCAGCAGGGAAGCCGGGACAGGGGGCTACGAGCAGTACTTC
TRBV7-2	TRBJ2-3	-	-	CASSLNEAQFTDTQYF	TGTGCCAGCAGCCTTAATGAAGCGCAGTTCACAGATACGCAGTATTTT
TRBV28	TRBJ2-1	-	-	CASSLRFSRAETYNEQFF	TGTGCCAGCAGTTTAAGGTTCTCACGAGCGGAGACCTACAATGAGCAGTTCTTC
TRBV7-3	TRBJ2-3	-	many	CASSLLAGSTDTQYF	TGTGCCAGCAGCTTACTTGCGGGTAGCACAGATACGCAGTATTTT
TRBV2	TRBJ2-1	TRBD2	many	CASTPMGLAGGENEQFF	TGTGCCAGCACCCCGATGGGACTAGCGGGAGGGGAAAATGAGCAGTTCTTC
TRBV4-3	TRBJ2-3	TRBD2	-	CASSQTASGRDTQYF	TGCGCCAGCAGCCAGACGGCTAGCGGGAGAGATACGCAGTATTTT